This is a list of T cell receptor beta chains from one sample in a study of T cell responses to AZD1222 COVID-19 vaccine. This table comes from immunoSEQ multiplex PCR, and its TCRdb copy is limited to in-frame clones, with some not included. The repertoire holds some 140,000 clones, with about 87% as singletons. Source: peripheral blood, taken on day 0 of AZD1222 vaccination. The receptors shown here come from an adult in good health. Both conserved end residues are part of each CDR3. A D gene is named only where the DNA matches it firmly. Clone size is given for some rows only: seen once, a few or many times, or a class if the clone is expanded.

D: NA
J: TRBJ1-5
V: TRBV28
size: NA
DNA: TGTGCCAGCAGTTTATCCGGTCAGCCCCAGCATTTT
CDR3: CASSLSGQPQHF

D: TRBD1
J: TRBJ1-5
V: TRBV28
size: few
DNA: TGTGCCAGCAGTTTAAACGGGGGGACAGGTTCTCCGTACAATCAGCCCCAGCATTTT
CDR3: CASSLNGGTGSPYNQPQHF

D: NA
J: TRBJ1-2
V: TRBV7-2
size: NA
DNA: TGTGCCAGCAGCTCCCTGGGCTATGGCTACACCTTC
CDR3: CASSSLGYGYTF

D: NA
J: TRBJ2-7
V: TRBV6-1
size: NA
DNA: TGTGCCAGCAGTGAAGTTCCGGGTGGCGAGCAGTACTTC
CDR3: CASSEVPGGEQYF

D: NA
J: TRBJ1-5
V: TRBV27
size: NA
DNA: TGTGCCAGCAGTTTAGGGCAGGGGCAGAATCAGCCCCAGCATTTT
CDR3: CASSLGQGQNQPQHF

D: TRBD1
J: TRBJ1-2
V: TRBV7-2
size: NA
DNA: TGTGCCAGCACCGGTTGGGGACAGGGTAATGGCTACACCTTC
CDR3: CASTGWGQGNGYTF

D: TRBD2
J: TRBJ2-1
V: TRBV24-1
size: NA
DNA: TGTGCCACCGGAGCCAATAAGCGGGACGAGCAGTTCTTC
CDR3: CATGANKRDEQFF

D: NA
J: TRBJ2-3
V: TRBV5-1
size: few
DNA: TGCGCCAGCAGCTCTAGACAAAGCACAGATACGCAGTATTTT
CDR3: CASSSRQSTDTQYF

D: TRBD2
J: TRBJ2-1
V: TRBV6-2/TRBV6-3
size: NA
DNA: TGTGCCAGCAGTCACCCCGGGACTAGCGGGACCTACAATGAGCAGTTCTTC
CDR3: CASSHPGTSGTYNEQFF

D: NA
J: TRBJ2-3
V: TRBV13
size: NA
DNA: TGTGCCAGCAGCTTGGCAACTAACCCGAGCACAGATACGCAGTATTTT
CDR3: CASSLATNPSTDTQYF

D: NA
J: TRBJ1-3
V: TRBV9
size: NA
DNA: TGTGCCAGCAGCCCTGAGGGGGGCAGAAACACCATATATTTT
CDR3: CASSPEGGRNTIYF

D: TRBD1
J: TRBJ2-7
V: TRBV18
size: once
DNA: TGTGCCAGCTCAGACGGCGGACAGGGGGCTTACGAGCAGTACTTC
CDR3: CASSDGGQGAYEQYF

D: NA
J: TRBJ1-3
V: TRBV5-1
size: NA
DNA: TGCGCCAGCAGCTTGGAGGGGGAAGACACCATATATTTT
CDR3: CASSLEGEDTIYF

D: NA
J: TRBJ1-4
V: TRBV7-2
size: few
DNA: TGTGCCAGCAGCTTAGGACAGAATGAAAAACTGTTTTTT
CDR3: CASSLGQNEKLFF

D: NA
J: TRBJ2-6
V: TRBV27
size: NA
DNA: TGTGCCAGCAGTTTAGCTGGGGCCAACGTCCTGACTTTC
CDR3: CASSLAGANVLTF

D: NA
J: TRBJ1-6
V: TRBV10-1
size: NA
DNA: TGCGCCAGCAGTGTCTGGTTTGGGACGGCACATTCACCCCTCCACTTT
CDR3: CASSVWFGTAHSPLHF

D: NA
J: TRBJ1-2
V: TRBV12-3/TRBV12-4
size: NA
DNA: TGTGCCAGCAGTCAGAGATATGGCTACACCTTC
CDR3: CASSQRYGYTF

D: NA
J: TRBJ2-1
V: TRBV5-1
size: once
DNA: TGCGCCAGCAGCCAAGACTACAATGAGCAGTTCTTC
CDR3: CASSQDYNEQFF

D: TRBD1
J: TRBJ1-1
V: TRBV29-1
size: NA
DNA: TGCAGCGAACGACAGGGGCTGGACACTGAAGCTTTCTTT
CDR3: CSERQGLDTEAFF

D: NA
J: TRBJ1-2
V: TRBV20-1
size: NA
DNA: TGCAGTGCTACAGAAGCCGATGGCTACACCTTC
CDR3: CSATEADGYTF

D: TRBD1
J: TRBJ2-7
V: TRBV5-4
size: NA
DNA: TGTGCCAGCAGCCAAGGACAGGGTGGCGAGCAGTACTTC
CDR3: CASSQGQGGEQYF

D: NA
J: TRBJ1-1
V: TRBV24-1
size: NA
DNA: TGTGCCACCAGAGACAGAGCGAACACTGAAGCTTTCTTT
CDR3: CATRDRANTEAFF

D: NA
J: TRBJ2-1
V: TRBV7-2
size: NA
DNA: TGTGCCAGCAGCTTAGGACAGGTTTACAATGAGCAGTTCTTC
CDR3: CASSLGQVYNEQFF

D: NA
J: TRBJ2-2
V: TRBV19
size: NA
DNA: TGTGCCAGTAGTACGTGGGGGAGGAGGGTACAGACCGGGGAGCTGTTTTTT
CDR3: CASSTWGRRVQTGELFF

D: NA
J: TRBJ1-6
V: TRBV4-1
size: few
DNA: TGCGCCAGCAGCCAAGATAGCAGGAATTCACCCCTCCACTTT
CDR3: CASSQDSRNSPLHF

D: NA
J: TRBJ2-4
V: TRBV6-1
size: NA
DNA: TGTGCCAGCAGTGAAGGTTCTCAGCGCATTCAGTACTTC
CDR3: CASSEGSQRIQYF

D: NA
J: TRBJ1-1
V: TRBV19
size: once
DNA: TGTGCCAGTAGTATAGGCATGGCTGAAGCTTTCTTT
CDR3: CASSIGMAEAFF

D: NA
J: TRBJ1-6
V: TRBV29-1
size: once
DNA: TGCAGCGTTGGGGACACGGCCAATTCACCCCTCCACTTT
CDR3: CSVGDTANSPLHF

D: NA
J: TRBJ2-3
V: TRBV7-2
size: NA
DNA: TGTGCCAGCAGCTTAGTGTTTGGCGGGGCTGGCACAGATACGCAGTATTTT
CDR3: CASSLVFGGAGTDTQYF

D: NA
J: TRBJ1-3
V: TRBV7-3
size: NA
DNA: TGTGCCAGCAGCCCCGGGAGGGACGGAAACACCATATATTTT
CDR3: CASSPGRDGNTIYF

D: NA
J: TRBJ1-3
V: TRBV18
size: NA
DNA: TGTGCCAGCTCACCACCGTCAGGCCCGTCTGGAAACACCATATATTTT
CDR3: CASSPPSGPSGNTIYF

D: NA
J: TRBJ1-2
V: TRBV4-1
size: NA
DNA: TGCGCCAGCAGCCAAGACTCAGGGGTTAACTATGGCTACACCTTC
CDR3: CASSQDSGVNYGYTF

D: NA
J: TRBJ1-1
V: TRBV11-2
size: once
DNA: TGTGCCAGCAGCTTTGGGCGGAACACTGAAGCTTTCTTT
CDR3: CASSFGRNTEAFF

D: NA
J: TRBJ1-3
V: TRBV7-9
size: NA
DNA: TGTGCCAGCAGCTTAAATATCGGGACATCCTACTCTGGAAACACCATATATTTT
CDR3: CASSLNIGTSYSGNTIYF

D: NA
J: TRBJ2-2
V: TRBV2
size: NA
DNA: TGTGCCAGCAGCCGCGACAGGAACACCGGGGAGCTGTTTTTT
CDR3: CASSRDRNTGELFF

D: TRBD1
J: TRBJ2-7
V: TRBV18
size: once
DNA: TGTGCCAGCTCACCACCCTCCGGGACAGTTCTACGCGAGCAGTACTTC
CDR3: CASSPPSGTVLREQYF

D: TRBD2
J: TRBJ2-1
V: TRBV28
size: NA
DNA: TGTGCCAGCAAGAGCGGGGTGCTACGCAATGAGCAGTTCTTC
CDR3: CASKSGVLRNEQFF

D: NA
J: TRBJ1-2
V: TRBV10-3
size: NA
DNA: TGTGCCATCAGTGACGGTGGGGCGCGGTCCTATGGCTACACCTTC
CDR3: CAISDGGARSYGYTF

D: TRBD1
J: TRBJ1-2
V: TRBV13
size: NA
DNA: TGTGCCAGCAGCCCCCGGACAGGTAGTCAGGGCTATGGCTACACCTTC
CDR3: CASSPRTGSQGYGYTF

D: NA
J: TRBJ1-1
V: TRBV7-2
size: NA
DNA: TGTGCCAGCAGCCCACCCGATTCCCGCCCGCACACTGAAGCTTTCTTT
CDR3: CASSPPDSRPHTEAFF

D: NA
J: TRBJ2-5
V: TRBV27
size: NA
DNA: TGTGCCAGCAGTTTAGGGGGGTGGAGGGAGACCCAGTACTTC
CDR3: CASSLGGWRETQYF

D: NA
J: TRBJ1-3
V: TRBV28
size: NA
DNA: TGTGCCAGCAGTTTGGTAAGGGGTGGAAACACCATATATTTT
CDR3: CASSLVRGGNTIYF

D: NA
J: TRBJ1-3
V: TRBV11-3
size: NA
DNA: TGTGCCAGCAGCTTAGATGCCGGCAAGGGAAACTCTGGAAACACCATATATTTT
CDR3: CASSLDAGKGNSGNTIYF

D: NA
J: TRBJ2-3
V: TRBV1
size: NA
DNA: NA
CDR3: CTSSQVAVGTDTQYF